The clone carrying this T cell receptor beta chain was recorded a few times. Its cognate antigen is unknown. Patients counted as stable if ophthalmopathy did not develop within 18 months. Used for diagnoses were clinical symptoms, serum thyroxine and TRAb, thyroid ultrasound and orbital computed tomography. Out of 10 ml of fresh peripheral blood came the PBMCs. These data are taken from a study of T cells in Graves' hyperthyroidism and ophthalmopathy. The study's findings and limits: Blood held most thyroid clonotypes expanded above 0.001 frequency.

RNA transcripts were the template for amplifying TCR beta CDR3 regions. During a first-round RT-PCR of the TCR CDR3, the HTBI primer set was used. TCRdb passed the multiplex PCR reads through MiXCR, listing each CDR3 protein once. The repertoire consists of some 460,000 distinct CDR3 sequences, with 15% to 17% occurring once and the leading ten covering around 7.3%. The CDR3 length is 14 residues. Trimming took off 5 bases at V and 1 base at J, with 11 bases between the two ends. Per germline, CDR1 MNHNS and CDR2 SASEGT. Sequenced sample: blood. This receptor was identified in a woman under 30 with Graves' hyperthyroidism. The chain employs TRBV6-1 and TRBJ1-2; no firm D call. The CDR3 DNA is TGTGCCAGCAGTAGGGCGGACGTTAACTATGGCTACACCTTC. Protein product: CASSRADVNYGYTF.